These 23 T cell receptor beta chains share one sample of origin, sequenced in a study of tumor-infiltrating lymphocytes in primary liver carcinoma (dated by TCRdb to the late 2010s). TRIzol reagent was used to extract blood RNA from unsorted whole blood, while the DNeasy Blood & Tissue kit provided the germline DNA. The sequencer was an Illumina HiSeq 2500. A constant-region primer and ProtoScript II reverse transcriptase were used to reverse-transcribe TCRbeta-specific cDNA from approximately 450 ng total RNA. TCRbeta libraries were built with three nested multiplex PCR rounds, a slightly modified ARM-PCR procedure. Multiplex TRBV1-TRBV30 forward primers and a Cbeta reverse primer were used in the first two PCR rounds, each of which was run for approximately 11 cycles. TCRdb cleaned the public reads at Q25 with fastp, built clones with MiXCR and kept in-frame beta chains. Each CDR3 protein appears once, grouped with its most common genes and DNA. The table for this sample lists around 330,000 distinct CDR3 sequences; about 60% of them were counted only once. The top ten hold approximately 9% of the sample.

Sequencing was done on a sample of peripheral blood. The receptors were sampled from a man aged 35 to 55 with primary liver carcinoma and hepatitis B virus infection.

In this sample, this clonotype turned up many times. The rearrangement joins TRBV29-1 to TRBJ1-1; D possibly corresponds to TRBD1 (5 bases). This CDR3 has 13 residues. The germline V and J ends were trimmed by 6 bases and 5 bases, with 16 bases remaining between them. Germline V gives CDR1 SQVTM, CDR2 ANQGSEA. The CDR3 nucleotides are TGCAGCGTGACACGGGGGGTGGGGACTGAAGCTTTCTTT. The encoded protein is CSVTRGVGTEAFF.

As for this clonotype: A much larger clone differs by one base, so this may be a read error. The gene calls are TRBV6-5 and TRBJ2-7; D remains ambiguous. Germline V lookup: CDR1 MNHEY, CDR2 SVGAGI. CDR3 size: 16 residues. The CDR3: CTSSYSYLEPSYEQYF. CDR3 nucleotide sequence: TGTACCAGCAGTTACTCGTACCTCGAGCCCTCCTACGAGCAGTACTTC.

The rearrangement uses TRBV4-3 and TRBJ1-1, with D maybe TRBD1 (6 bases). This CDR3 is built from 14 residues. Germline V gives CDR1 LGHNA, CDR2 YSLEER. The V end lost 4 bases, the J end lost 12 bases, and 21 bases lay between the germline ends. The CDR3 sequence is CASSRGAPGTGSFF. CDR3 sequence (DNA): TGCGCCAGCAGCCGGGGGGCGCCGGGAACTGGATCTTTCTTT.

The sample holds one count of this clonotype. This may arise from a read error, as a much more abundant clone is one base away. V and J are TRBV6-1 and TRBJ2-7; TRBD1 matches at 12 bases. This CDR3 is built from 15 residues. Germline assignment: CDR1 MNHNS and CDR2 SASEGT. The CDR3: CGSKSLGQGAGEQYF. CDR3 sequence (DNA): TGTGGCAGCAAATCCCTGGGACAGGGGGCAGGGGAGCAGTACTTC.

The CDR3 bases are TGTGCCAGCAGTCAACCCAGCGGGAACGGGTACGAGCAGTACTTC. This codes for CASSQPSGNGYEQYF. V usage is TRBV28 and J usage is TRBJ2-7, with 7 bases that match TRBD2. The germline V gene encodes CDR1 MDHEN and CDR2 SYDVKM. This CDR3 has 15 amino acids. J lost 4 bases, V lost 5 bases, and 11 bases had no gene match.

In this sample, this clonotype turned up many times. The rearrangement links TRBV4-2 to TRBJ2-1; no reliable D call. The CDR3 runs to 15 residues. In germline, CDR1 is LGHNA, CDR2 YNFKEQ. Deletions cut 4 bases from V and 4 bases from J, with 14 bases between. CDR3 amino acids: CASSRLGSSYNEQFF. CDR3 sequence (DNA): TGTGCCAGCAGCCGACTGGGAAGTTCTTACAATGAGCAGTTCTTC.

In its sample, this clonotype was seen a few times. The chain combines TRBV6-1 with TRBJ1-5; no firm D call. The V end was cut by 6 bases, the J end by 1 base, with 13 bases between. Germline loops: CDR1 MNHNS, CDR2 SASEGT. This CDR3 has 15 residues. The CDR3 here is CASREIQTSNQPQHF. CDR3 in DNA: TGTGCCAGCAGGGAAATACAGACGAGCAATCAGCCCCAGCATTTT.

In regard to this clonotype: A much larger clone is a single base away; this may be a read error. V is TRBV4-2 and J is TRBJ2-4, with 10 bases fitting TRBD2. V lost 4 bases to trimming and J lost 9 bases; unmatched junction nucleotides: 9. The V gene's germline CDR1 is LGHNA and CDR2 YNFKEQ. This CDR3 is built from 15 residues. The CDR3 spells CASSRGLAGDFIQYF. Here the CDR3 DNA reads TGTGCCAGCAGCCGGGGGCTAGCGGGAGATTTCATTCAGTACTTC.

Points on this clonotype: This CDR3 is missing its conserved last phenylalanine or tryptophan, likely due to a read error. CDR3 nucleotide sequence: TGCAGCGTTGAAGTTTTAGAGAGGACCTACAATGAGCAGTTCCTC. This sequence encodes CSVEVLERTYNEQFL. The chain uses TRBV29-1 and TRBJ2-1; D unclear. Trimming shortened V by 1 base and J by 2 bases, and 12 bases separated the two germline ends. The CDR3 length is 15 residues. Germline CDR1 SQVTM, CDR2 ANQGSEA.

With regard to this clonotype: An end of the junction differs from the germline gene, which may be a read error. V gene TRBV11-2 combines with J gene TRBJ2-2; D tentatively fits TRBD1 or TRBD2 (5 bases each). The V gene's germline CDR1 is SGHAT and CDR2 FQNNGV. The CDR3 has 17 residues. CDR3: CASSPGSRELGTGELFF. CDR3 sequence (DNA): TGTGCCAGCAGCCCGGGAAGCAGGGAGCTGGGGACCGGGGAGCTATTTTTT.

This clonotype showed up just once. Sequence at one end of the junction differs from germline and may be a read error. This sequence joins TRBV5-4 and TRBJ2-7; D might be TRBD1 (6 bases). The CDR3 consists of 15 residues. The germline CDR1 and CDR2 sequences are SGHNT and YYREEE (reference sequence). In DNA form, the CDR3 reads TGTGCCAGCAGTCTCCAGGGGTTCAGCTCCTACGTGCAGTACTTC. It specifies CASSLQGFSSYVQYF.

The rearrangement uses TRBV28 and TRBJ2-7; 7 positions match TRBD2. V was pared by 5 bases and J by 7 bases, with 11 bases of the junction left unmatched. From germline, CDR1 is MDHEN and CDR2 SYDVKM. The CDR3 contains 14 residues. In DNA form, the CDR3 reads TGTGCCAGCAGTCGGACGGGGGGTATCAGGGAGCAGTACTTC. Its protein is CASSRTGGIREQYF.

In this sample, this clonotype turned up many times. The gene calls are TRBV4-3 and TRBJ1-5, with D unresolved. The CDR3 covers 14 residues. Per the germline V gene, CDR1 is LGHNA and CDR2 is YSLEER. Between the trimmed V and J ends, which lost 3 bases and 0 bases, there was a span of 6 bases. CDR3 sequence (DNA): TGCGCCAGCAGCCAGTCTTATAGCAATCAGCCCCAGCATTTT. Its translation is CASSQSYSNQPQHF.

The rearrangement joins TRBV24-1 to TRBJ2-3; 7 positions match TRBD1. Germline CDR1 KGHDR, CDR2 SFDVKD. J lost 0 bases, V lost 4 bases, and 6 bases had no gene match. The CDR3 totals 16 residues. DNA for the CDR3: TGTGCCACCAGTGACCGACAGGGACCAAGCACAGATACGCAGTATTTT. Translation: CATSDRQGPSTDTQYF.

The chain recombines TRBV12-3 or TRBV12-4 with TRBJ2-3; TRBD2 aligns across 9 bases. J lost 8 bases, V lost 5 bases, and 14 bases had no gene match. The CDR3 has 16 amino acids. The DNA for the CDR3 is TGTGCCAGCAGTCGCAGGGTAGCGGGAGAGGGGGGTACGCAGTATTTT. It translates to CASSRRVAGEGGTQYF.

Note on this clonotype: The junction departs from the called germline gene at one end, perhaps through a read error. This chain uses TRBV29-1 with TRBJ2-7; 7 bases are shared with TRBD2. Germline V gene data show CDR1 as SQVTM and CDR2 as ANQGSEA. The CDR3 is made up of 14 amino acids. The CDR3 loop reads CSVVTSNSLYEQYF. DNA of the CDR3: TGCAGCGTTGTGACTAGCAACAGTCTCTACGAACAGTACTTC.

This chain links TRBV28 with TRBJ1-2; no clear D gene. The CDR3 is made up of 13 amino acids. Trimming removed 4 bases at V and 4 bases at J, with 10 bases between. CDR1 and CDR2 from the germline V gene are MDHEN and SYDVKM. CDR3 sequence: CASSSRGPYGYTF. The CDR3 bases are TGTGCCAGCAGTTCGAGAGGGCCCTATGGCTACACCTTC.

This clonotype has more than one count but fewer than ten. The CDR3 region has the DNA TGTGCCAGCAGCCAAGAACTCAGGGCACTCTATGGCTACACCTTC. The encoded protein is CASSQELRALYGYTF. The chain recombines TRBV14 with TRBJ1-2, with D perhaps TRBD1 (5 bases). Trimming removed 0 bases from V and 4 bases from J, with 12 bases in between. The V gene's germline CDR1 is SGHDN and CDR2 FVKESK. This CDR3 region has 15 residues.

A note on this clonotype: Just one base apart from a much larger clone, this may be a read error. V and J are TRBV6-1 and TRBJ2-7, with 8 bases lining up with TRBD1. This CDR3 contains 13 residues. CDR1 and CDR2 from the germline V gene are MNHNS and SASEGT. In DNA form, the CDR3 reads TGTGCCAGCAGTGGACAGGGGTTCCACGAGCACTACTTC. It yields the protein CASSGQGFHEHYF.

The rearrangement joins TRBV5-1 to TRBJ2-1, with 8 bases identical to TRBD2. This CDR3 comprises 17 residues. V lost 1 base to trimming and J lost 1 base; unmatched junction nucleotides: 7. Germline V lookup: CDR1 SGHRS, CDR2 YFSETQ. CDR3 residues: CASSLLGSGTSYNEQFF. CDR3 bases: TGCGCCAGCAGCTTGTTGGGTAGCGGGACTTCCTACAATGAGCAGTTCTTC.

Remarks on this clonotype: This CDR3 is missing its conserved last phenylalanine or tryptophan, likely due to a read error. V is TRBV6-2 or TRBV6-3 and J is TRBJ1-2; D is uncertain. The CDR3 totals 12 residues. Trimming shortened V by 2 bases and J by 6 bases, and 7 bases separated the two germline ends. The germline V gene has CDR1 MNHEY and CDR2 SVGEGT. CDR3 DNA: TGTGCCAGCAGTTACCATCAAGATGGCTACACCCTC. Its protein is CASSYHQDGYTL.

Concerning this clonotype itself: At one of its ends the junction is not consistent with the germline gene, which may arise from a read error. The V gene is TRBV11-1, the J gene TRBJ2-6; maybe TRBD1 (5 bases). The germline CDR1 and CDR2 sequences are SGHAT and FQDESV (reference sequence). The CDR3 runs 15 residues. CDR3 nucleotides: TGTGCCAGCAGCTTGGGCCAAGCTGGGGCCAACGTCCTGGCTTTC. Translation: CASSLGQAGANVLAF.

A remark on this clonotype: This may arise from a read error, as a much more abundant clone is one base away. The chain uses TRBV7-8 and TRBJ2-3; 11 bases align to TRBD2. The CDR3 is 16 amino acids. V gave up 6 bases and J gave up 4 bases; unmatched junction bases: 9. Germline values: CDR1 SGHVS, CDR2 FQNEAQ. In DNA form, the CDR3 reads TGTGCCAGCAGGTTACAAACTAGCGGGAGCCCAGATACGCAGTATTTT. Translated: CASRLQTSGSPDTQYF.